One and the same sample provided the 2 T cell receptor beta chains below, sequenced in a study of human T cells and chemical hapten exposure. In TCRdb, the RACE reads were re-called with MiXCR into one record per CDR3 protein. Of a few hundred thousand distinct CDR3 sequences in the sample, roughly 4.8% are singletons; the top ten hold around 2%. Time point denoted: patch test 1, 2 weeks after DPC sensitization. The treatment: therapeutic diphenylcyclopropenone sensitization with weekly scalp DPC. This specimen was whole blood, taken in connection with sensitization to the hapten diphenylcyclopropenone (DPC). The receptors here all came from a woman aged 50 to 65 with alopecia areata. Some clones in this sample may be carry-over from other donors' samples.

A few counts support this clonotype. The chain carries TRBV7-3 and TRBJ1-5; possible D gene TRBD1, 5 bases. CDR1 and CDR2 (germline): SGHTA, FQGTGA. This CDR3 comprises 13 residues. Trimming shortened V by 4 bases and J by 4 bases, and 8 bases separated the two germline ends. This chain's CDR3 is CASSSGLNQPQHF. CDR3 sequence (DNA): TGTGCCAGCAGCTCGGGACTTAATCAGCCCCAGCATTTT.

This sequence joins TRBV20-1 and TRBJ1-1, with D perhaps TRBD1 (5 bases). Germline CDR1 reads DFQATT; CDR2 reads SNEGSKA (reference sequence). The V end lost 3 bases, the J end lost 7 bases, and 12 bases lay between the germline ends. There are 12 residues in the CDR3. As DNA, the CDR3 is TGCAGTGCTAGGGGGCGCGGAGGTGAAGCTTTCTTT. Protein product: CSARGRGGEAFF.